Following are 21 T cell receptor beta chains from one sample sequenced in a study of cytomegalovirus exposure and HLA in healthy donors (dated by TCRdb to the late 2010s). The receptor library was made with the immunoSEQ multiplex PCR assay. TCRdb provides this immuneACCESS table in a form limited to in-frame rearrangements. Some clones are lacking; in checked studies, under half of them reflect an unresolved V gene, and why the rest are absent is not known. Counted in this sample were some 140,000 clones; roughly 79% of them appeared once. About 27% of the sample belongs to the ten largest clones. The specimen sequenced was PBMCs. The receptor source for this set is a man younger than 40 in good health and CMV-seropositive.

The CDR3 DNA reads TGTGCCAGCAGCTTAACATTCGGAGCATTTAACTATGGCTACACCTTC. It yields the protein CASSLTFGAFNYGYTF. The V call is TRBV5-5, the J call TRBJ1-2; no firm D call. Per the germline V gene, CDR1 is SGHKS and CDR2 is YYEKEE (reference sequence). The CDR3 loop spans 16 amino acids. V lost 2 bases to trimming and J lost 1 base, with 15 bases between them.

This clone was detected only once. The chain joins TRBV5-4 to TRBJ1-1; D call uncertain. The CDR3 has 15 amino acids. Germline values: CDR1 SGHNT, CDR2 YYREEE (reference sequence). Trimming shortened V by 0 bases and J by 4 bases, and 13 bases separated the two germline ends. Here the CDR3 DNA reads TGTGCCAGCAGCTTGGAGGGAGGGCGGAGCACTGAAGCTTTCTTT. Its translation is CASSLEGGRSTEAFF.

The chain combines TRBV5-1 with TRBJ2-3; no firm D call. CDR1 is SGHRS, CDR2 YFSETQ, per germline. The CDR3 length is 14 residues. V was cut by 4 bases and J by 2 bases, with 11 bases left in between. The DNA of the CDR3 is TGCGCCAGCAGCATGGACGCGCCCACAGATACGCAGTATTTT. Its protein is CASSMDAPTDTQYF.

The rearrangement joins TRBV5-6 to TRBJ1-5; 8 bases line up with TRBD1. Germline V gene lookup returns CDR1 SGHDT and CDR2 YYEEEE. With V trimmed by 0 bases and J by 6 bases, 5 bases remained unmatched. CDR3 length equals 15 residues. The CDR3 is CASSLGGTGGQPQHF. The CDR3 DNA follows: TGTGCCAGCAGCTTGGGTGGGACAGGCGGTCAGCCCCAGCATTTT.

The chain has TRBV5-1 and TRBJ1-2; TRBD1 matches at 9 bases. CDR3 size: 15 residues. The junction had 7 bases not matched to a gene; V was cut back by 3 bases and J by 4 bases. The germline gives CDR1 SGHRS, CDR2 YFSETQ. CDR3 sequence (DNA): TGCGCCAGCAGCTCCGGGGACAGGGTACTCTATGGCTACACCTTC. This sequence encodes CASSSGDRVLYGYTF.

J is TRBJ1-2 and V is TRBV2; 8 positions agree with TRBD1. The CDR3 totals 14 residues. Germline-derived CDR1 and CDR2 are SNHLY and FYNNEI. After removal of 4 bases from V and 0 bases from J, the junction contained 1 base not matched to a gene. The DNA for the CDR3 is TGTGCCAGCAGTGGACAGGGGACTAACTATGGCTACACCTTC. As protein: CASSGQGTNYGYTF.

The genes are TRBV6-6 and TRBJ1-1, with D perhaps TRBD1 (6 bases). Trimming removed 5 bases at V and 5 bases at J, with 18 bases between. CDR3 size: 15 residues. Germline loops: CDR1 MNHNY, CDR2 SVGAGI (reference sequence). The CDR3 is CASSPTGGAGTEAFF. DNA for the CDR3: TGTGCCAGCAGTCCTACTGGGGGGGCAGGGACTGAAGCTTTCTTT.

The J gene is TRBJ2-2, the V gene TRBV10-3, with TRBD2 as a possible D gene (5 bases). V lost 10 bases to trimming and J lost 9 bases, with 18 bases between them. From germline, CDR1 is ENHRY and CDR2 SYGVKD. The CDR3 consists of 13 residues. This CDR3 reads CATRGGEPRELFF. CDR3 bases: TGTGCCACCCGAGGAGGAGAGCCGAGGGAGCTGTTTTTT.

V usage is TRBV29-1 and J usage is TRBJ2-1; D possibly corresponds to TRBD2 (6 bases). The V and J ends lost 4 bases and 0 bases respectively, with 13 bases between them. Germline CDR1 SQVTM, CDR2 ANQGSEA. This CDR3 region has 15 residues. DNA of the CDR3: TGCAGCGTTGTCGGGGGTGCTAGCTCCTACAATGAGCAGTTCTTC. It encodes CSVVGGASSYNEQFF.

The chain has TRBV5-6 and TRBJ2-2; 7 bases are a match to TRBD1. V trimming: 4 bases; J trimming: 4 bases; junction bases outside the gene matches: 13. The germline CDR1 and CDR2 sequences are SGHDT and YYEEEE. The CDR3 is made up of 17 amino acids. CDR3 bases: TGTGCCAGCAGCGGGACCTTACAGGGGCCTCTCACCGGGGAGCTGTTTTTT. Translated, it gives CASSGTLQGPLTGELFF. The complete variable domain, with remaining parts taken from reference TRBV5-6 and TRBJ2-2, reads DAGVTQSPTHLIKTRGQQVTLRCSPKSGHDTVSWYQQALGQGPQFIFQYYEEEERQRGNFPDRFSGHQFPNYSSELNVNALLLGDSALYLCASSGTLQGPLTGELFFGEGSRLTVL.

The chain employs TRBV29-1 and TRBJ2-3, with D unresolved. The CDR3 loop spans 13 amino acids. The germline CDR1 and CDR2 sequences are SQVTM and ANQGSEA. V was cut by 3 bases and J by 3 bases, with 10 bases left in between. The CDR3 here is CSVEGRFTDTQYF. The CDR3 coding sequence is TGCAGCGTTGAGGGCAGATTTACAGATACGCAGTATTTT.

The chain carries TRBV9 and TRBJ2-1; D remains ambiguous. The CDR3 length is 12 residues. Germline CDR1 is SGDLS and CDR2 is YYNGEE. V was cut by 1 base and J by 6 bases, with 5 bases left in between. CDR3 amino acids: CASSVFGNEQFF. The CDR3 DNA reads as TGTGCCAGCAGCGTATTCGGCAATGAGCAGTTCTTC.

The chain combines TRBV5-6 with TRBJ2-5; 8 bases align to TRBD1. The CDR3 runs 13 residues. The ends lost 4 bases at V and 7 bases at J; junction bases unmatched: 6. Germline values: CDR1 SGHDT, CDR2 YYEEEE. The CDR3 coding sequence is TGTGCCAGCAGCCCGGACAGGGTCGGGACCCAGTACTTC. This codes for CASSPDRVGTQYF.

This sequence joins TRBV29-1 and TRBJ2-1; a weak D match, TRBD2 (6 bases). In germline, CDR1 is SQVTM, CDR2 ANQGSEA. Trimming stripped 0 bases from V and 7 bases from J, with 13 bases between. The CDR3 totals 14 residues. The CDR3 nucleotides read TGCAGCGTTGAAGATCTTGCAGGGAGGAATGAGCAGTTCTTC. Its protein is CSVEDLAGRNEQFF.

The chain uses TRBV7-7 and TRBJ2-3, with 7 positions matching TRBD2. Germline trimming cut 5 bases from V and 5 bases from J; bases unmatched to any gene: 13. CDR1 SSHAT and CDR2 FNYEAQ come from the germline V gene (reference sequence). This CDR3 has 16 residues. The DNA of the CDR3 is TGTGCCAGCAGCCCCGGGGTAGCGGGCATGATAGATACGCAGTATTTT. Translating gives CASSPGVAGMIDTQYF.

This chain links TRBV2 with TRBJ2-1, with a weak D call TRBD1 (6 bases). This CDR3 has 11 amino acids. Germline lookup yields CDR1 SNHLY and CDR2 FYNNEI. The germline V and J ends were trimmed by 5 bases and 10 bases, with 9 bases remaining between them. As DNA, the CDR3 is TGTGCCAGCAGTCGGACAGAAGAGCAGTTCTTC. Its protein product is CASSRTEEQFF.

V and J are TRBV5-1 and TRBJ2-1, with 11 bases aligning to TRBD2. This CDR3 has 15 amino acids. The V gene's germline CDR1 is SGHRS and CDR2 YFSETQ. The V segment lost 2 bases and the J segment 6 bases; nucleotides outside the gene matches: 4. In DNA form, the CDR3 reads TGCGCCAGCAGCTTACTAGCGGGAGACTTCAATGAGCAGTTCTTC. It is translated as CASSLLAGDFNEQFF.

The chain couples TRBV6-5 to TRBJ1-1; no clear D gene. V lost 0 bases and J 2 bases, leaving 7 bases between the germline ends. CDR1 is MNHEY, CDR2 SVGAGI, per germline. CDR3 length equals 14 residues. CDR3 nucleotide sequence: TGTGCCAGCAGTTACTCCACATACAACACTGAAGCTTTCTTT. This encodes CASSYSTYNTEAFF.

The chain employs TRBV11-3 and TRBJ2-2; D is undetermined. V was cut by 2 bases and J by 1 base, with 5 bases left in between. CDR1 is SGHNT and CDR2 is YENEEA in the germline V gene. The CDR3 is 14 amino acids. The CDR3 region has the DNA TGTGCCAGCAGCTTATACAGGAACACCGGGGAGCTGTTTTTT. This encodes CASSLYRNTGELFF.

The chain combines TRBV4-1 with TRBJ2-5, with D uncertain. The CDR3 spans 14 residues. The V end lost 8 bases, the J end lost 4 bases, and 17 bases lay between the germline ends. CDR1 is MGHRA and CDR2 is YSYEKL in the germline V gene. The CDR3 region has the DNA TGCGCCAGCTCTAGGCTAGGTCTCTCAGAGACCCAGTACTTC. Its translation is CASSRLGLSETQYF.

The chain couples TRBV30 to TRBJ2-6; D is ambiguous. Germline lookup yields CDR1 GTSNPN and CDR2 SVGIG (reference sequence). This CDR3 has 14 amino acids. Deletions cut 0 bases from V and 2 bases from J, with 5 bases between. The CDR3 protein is CAWSVTAGANVLTF. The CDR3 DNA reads TGTGCCTGGAGTGTTACAGCTGGGGCCAACGTCCTGACTTTC.